This T cell receptor (beta chain) comes out of a study of beta chain features in type 1 diabetes. Study results and caveats: TCRB CDR3 length was moderately but significantly reduced in all four CD4+ subsets of Type 1 diabetes patients.

CDR1 and CDR2 (germline): MGHDK, SYGVNS. Trimming removed 9 bases from V and 3 bases from J, with 12 bases in between. The CDR3 loop spans 13 amino acids. Comment on this clone: Antigen specificity is unknown.

Averaging about 100 mL, one heparinised blood draw was given by each donor. Expressed TCRB transcripts were sequenced because the isolated RNA had all been reverse transcribed beforehand. Regulatory, naive and central memory T cell samples averaged around 3.9 million reads. Libraries were prepared by immunoSEQ multiplex PCR; TCRdb keeps only in-frame clonotypes and omits some of them. The sample lists some 280,000 clones, roughly an eighth occurring once. The sequence came from a man aged 30 to 45 with type 1 diabetes. The sequenced sample consisted of naive CD4+ T cells from blood. V is TRBV25-1 and J is TRBJ1-5; TRBD1 is a possible D gene (6 bases). CDR3 sequence: CASSGQFNQPQHF. The CDR3 bases are TGTGCCAGTTCTGGACAGTTCAATCAGCCCCAGCATTTT. Looking up the rest from reference TRBV25-1 and TRBJ1-5 gives the full variable domain: EADIYQTPRYLVIGTGKKITLECSQTMGHDKMYWYQQDPGMELHLIHYSYGVNSTEKGDLSSESTVSRIRTEHFPLTLESARPSHTSQYLCASSGQFNQPQHFGDGTRLSIL.